The 15 T cell receptor beta chains below come from one sample, sequenced in a study of beta chain features in type 1 diabetes (dated by TCRdb to 2016 to 2019). Library prep was done by the immunoSEQ multiplex PCR assay. The entire amount of isolated RNA was reverse transcribed using the High Capacity cDNA Reverse Transcription Kit, so the sequenced TCRB transcripts were expressed ones. This is the immuneACCESS table as TCRdb keeps it, with only in-frame sequences that have V and J called. A part of the clones is gone; compared with another copy, unresolved V genes explain less than half, and the rest is unexplained. The sample includes about 40,000 clones, with roughly 50% observed a single time. The ten largest clonotypes hold around 0.7% of the sample. Sequenced input: central memory CD4+ T cells from blood. These receptors were collected from a woman younger than 35 in good health.

This clone was detected a few times. The chain joins TRBV6-5 to TRBJ2-7; the match to TRBD2 covers 14 bases. CDR3 size: 16 residues. V lost 2 bases, J lost 5 bases, and 5 bases stayed unmatched. Per the germline V gene, CDR1 is MNHEY and CDR2 is SVGAGI. The CDR3 coding sequence is TGTGCCAGCAGTTACAGGACTAGCGGGAGGAGCGACGAGCAGTACTTC. Its translation: CASSYRTSGRSDEQYF.

CDR3 nucleotides: TGTGCCATCAGTGGAGCGGGAGCCAACGAGCAGTACTTC. Protein: CAISGAGANEQYF. This chain links TRBV10-3 with TRBJ2-7, with TRBD2 matching over 8 bases. V lost 4 bases to trimming and J lost 5 bases; unmatched junction nucleotides: 4. The germline gives CDR1 ENHRY, CDR2 SYGVKD. The length of the CDR3 is 13 residues.

V and J are TRBV2 and TRBJ1-1; D is undetermined. V dropped 4 bases and J dropped 2 bases, with 5 bases sitting between them. The CDR3 has 12 residues. The germline CDR1 and CDR2 sequences are SNHLY and FYNNEI. The CDR3 DNA reads TGTGCCAGCAGTGGAGTTAACACTGAAGCTTTCTTT. The encoded protein is CASSGVNTEAFF.

This clone has a handful of counts. The chain combines TRBV5-6 with TRBJ2-7; D might be TRBD2 (6 bases). Looked up from germline, CDR1 is SGHDT and CDR2 is YYEEEE. The CDR3 spans 17 residues. With 4 bases removed from V and 3 bases from J, the gap between germline ends came to 23 bases. In DNA form, the CDR3 reads TGTGCCAGCAGCAAAAACTCGTGGCTAGCGAGCGACTACGAGCAGTACTTC. It translates to CASSKNSWLASDYEQYF.

The chain is built from TRBV9 and TRBJ2-7; 9 bases map to TRBD1. With V trimmed by 0 bases and J by 0 bases, 4 bases remained unmatched. The length of the CDR3 is 16 residues. Looked up from germline, CDR1 is SGDLS and CDR2 is YYNGEE. The CDR3 region is CASSVGGQGFSYEQYF. The CDR3 bases are TGTGCCAGCAGCGTAGGGGGACAGGGATTCTCCTACGAGCAGTACTTC.

The chain is built from TRBV11-2 and TRBJ2-1; possible D gene TRBD2, 6 bases. Germline lookup yields CDR1 SGHAT and CDR2 FQNNGV. The CDR3 extends over 15 amino acids. V was cut by 3 bases and J by 0 bases, with 9 bases left in between. CDR3 sequence reads: CASSLAGSSYNEQFF. Written as DNA, the CDR3 is TGTGCCAGCAGCTTGGCGGGGAGCTCCTACAATGAGCAGTTCTTC.

The chain couples TRBV4-2 to TRBJ1-5, with a tentative D call TRBD1 (5 bases). The germline V gene encodes CDR1 LGHNA and CDR2 YNFKEQ. CDR3 length: 13 residues. V was shortened by 5 bases and J by 9 bases, with 14 bases between the two germline ends. The CDR3 region is CASSEVIGGPQHF. Written as DNA, the CDR3 is TGTGCCAGCAGCGAGGTAATCGGGGGGCCCCAGCATTTT.

This clone was observed a handful of times. The rearrangement uses TRBV9 and TRBJ2-7; D is uncertain. The CDR3 length is 14 residues. The germline V and J ends were trimmed by 3 bases and 3 bases, with 13 bases remaining between them. The germline gives CDR1 SGDLS, CDR2 YYNGEE. The CDR3 is CASSGSPRGYEQYF. CDR3 nucleotides: TGTGCCAGCAGCGGAAGCCCCCGTGGCTACGAGCAGTACTTC.

The CDR3 loop is CASRRETGPYEQYF. The CDR3, as DNA: TGTGCCAGCAGGAGAGAGACAGGGCCCTACGAGCAGTACTTC. This chain connects TRBV27 to TRBJ2-5; 7 bases line up with TRBD1. Matching the DNA end better, TRBJ2-7 makes the J call doubtful. The CDR3 has 14 residues. Germline V gives CDR1 MNHEY, CDR2 SMNVEV (reference sequence).

This chain links TRBV18 with TRBJ1-5; a weak D match, TRBD1 (5 bases). The V end was cut by 3 bases, the J end by 5 bases, with 14 bases between. The CDR3 extends over 15 amino acids. The germline V gene encodes CDR1 KGHSH and CDR2 LQKENI. CDR3 sequence reads: CASSPTGGGDQPQHF. The CDR3 DNA reads as TGTGCCAGCTCACCGACCGGGGGAGGAGATCAGCCCCAGCATTTT.

This chain links TRBV25-1 with TRBJ2-3; 9 bases fit TRBD1. The CDR3 runs to 15 residues. The V and J ends lost 9 bases and 2 bases, in that order; junction bases with no gene match: 9. From germline, CDR1 is MGHDK and CDR2 SYGVNS. In nucleotides, the CDR3 is TGTGCCAGTGAGGGGACAGGGTCATCCACAGATACGCAGTATTTT. Encoded protein: CASEGTGSSTDTQYF.

In its sample, this clone was seen a few times. The gene calls are TRBV5-6 and TRBJ2-1; weak D call: TRBD1 (6 bases). CDR1 and CDR2 from the germline V gene are SGHDT and YYEEEE. Trimming took off 4 bases at V and 8 bases at J, with 19 bases between the two ends. The CDR3 extends over 15 amino acids. CDR3 DNA: TGTGCCAGCAGCCCCACCCCGAACAGGGTACATGAGCAGTTCTTC. It is translated as CASSPTPNRVHEQFF.

This sequence joins TRBV10-1 and TRBJ1-1; 7 bases are shared with TRBD1. Germline V gene data show CDR1 as WNHNN and CDR2 as SYGVQD (reference sequence). This CDR3 comprises 14 residues. V shed 9 bases and J 5 bases; nucleotides not matched to a gene: 12. The CDR3 DNA is TGCGCCAGTCGGGACAGTGGGGTTGGGACTGAAGCTTTCTTT. Protein: CASRDSGVGTEAFF.

V is TRBV25-1 and J is TRBJ2-4; 8 bases align to TRBD1. V shed 1 base, J shed 9 bases, and the junction held 8 bases outside the gene matches. CDR1 and CDR2 from the germline V gene are MGHDK and SYGVNS. The CDR3 extends over 15 amino acids. The CDR3 DNA reads as TGTGCCAGCAGTGAATCAGGGACAGGCATGGGCATTCAGTACTTC. It encodes CASSESGTGMGIQYF.

The chain uses TRBV19 and TRBJ1-1; TRBD1 might be the D (5 bases). The germline CDR1 and CDR2 sequences are LNHDA and SQIVND (reference sequence). The CDR3 spans 12 residues. V was trimmed by 5 bases and J by 12 bases, leaving 16 bases between them. CDR3 protein: CASSPRRGNTFF. The CDR3 DNA follows: TGTGCCAGTAGTCCCCGACGGGGGAATACTTTCTTT.